This T cell receptor beta chain was identified during a study of human T cells and chemical hapten exposure. At the level of the study: Slight differences in pooled library volume were the main source of varying TCR yields across samples.

Sample time point: pre-sensitization, week 0. Regarding treatment: therapeutic diphenylcyclopropenone sensitization with weekly scalp DPC. Unique molecular identifiers were affixed to discrete cDNA molecules within the library. One entry per CDR3 protein results from TCRdb running MiXCR on the RACE reads. The data contain about 260,000 distinct CDR3 sequences, about 9.4% of them singletons. With respect to this clonotype: Its antigen is not known.

The study, taken as a whole, reports: TCRs above 1 in 1000 frequency stayed constant with DPC sensitization.

Germline lookup yields CDR1 SGHTA and CDR2 FQGNSA. V was trimmed by 1 base and J by 6 bases, leaving 13 bases between them. The CDR3 is 15 amino acids. The sequenced sample was whole blood, obtained in connection with sensitization to the hapten diphenylcyclopropenone (DPC). The chain couples TRBV7-2 to TRBJ2-1, with D possibly TRBD2 on 6 matching bases. This TCR was sampled from a woman in her thirties or forties with alopecia areata. Some clones in this sample may be carry-over from other donors' samples. CDR3 region: CASSLVTGVLNEQFF. CDR3 DNA sequence: TGTGCCAGCAGCTTAGTCACGGGAGTCCTCAATGAGCAGTTCTTC.